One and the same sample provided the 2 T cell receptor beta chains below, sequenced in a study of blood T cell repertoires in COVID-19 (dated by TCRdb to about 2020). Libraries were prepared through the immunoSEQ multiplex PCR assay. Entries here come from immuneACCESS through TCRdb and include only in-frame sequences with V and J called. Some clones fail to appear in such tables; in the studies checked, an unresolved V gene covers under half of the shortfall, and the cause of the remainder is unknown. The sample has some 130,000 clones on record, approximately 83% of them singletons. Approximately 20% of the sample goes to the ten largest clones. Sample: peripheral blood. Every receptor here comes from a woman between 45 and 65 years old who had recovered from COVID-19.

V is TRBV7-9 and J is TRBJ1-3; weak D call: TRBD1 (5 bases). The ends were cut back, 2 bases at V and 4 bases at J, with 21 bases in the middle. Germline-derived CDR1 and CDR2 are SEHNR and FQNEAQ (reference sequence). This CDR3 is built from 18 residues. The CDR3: CASSLRGKRTGTGNTIYF. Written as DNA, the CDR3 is TGTGCCAGCAGCTTACGGGGGAAGCGGACGGGAACGGGAAACACCATATATTTT.

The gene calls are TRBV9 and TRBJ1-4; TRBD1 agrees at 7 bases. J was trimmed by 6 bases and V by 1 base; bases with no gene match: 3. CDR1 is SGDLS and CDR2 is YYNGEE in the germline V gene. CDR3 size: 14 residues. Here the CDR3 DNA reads TGTGCCAGCAGCGTAAGCAGGGGGGATGAAAAACTGTTTTTT. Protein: CASSVSRGDEKLFF.